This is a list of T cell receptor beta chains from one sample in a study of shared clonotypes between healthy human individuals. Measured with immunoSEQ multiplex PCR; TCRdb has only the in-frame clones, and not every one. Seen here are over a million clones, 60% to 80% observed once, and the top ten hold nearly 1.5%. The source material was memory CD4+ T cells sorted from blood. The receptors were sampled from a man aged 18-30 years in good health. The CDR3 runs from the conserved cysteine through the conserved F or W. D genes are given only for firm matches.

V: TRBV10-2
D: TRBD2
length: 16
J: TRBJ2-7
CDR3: CASSEKFTSGTYEQYF

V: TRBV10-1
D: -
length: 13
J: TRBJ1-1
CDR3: CASSPFRNTEAFF

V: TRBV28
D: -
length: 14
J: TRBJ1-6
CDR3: CASSFSGYNSPLHF

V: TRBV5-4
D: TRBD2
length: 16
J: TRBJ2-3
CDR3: CASSPSGRANRDTQYF

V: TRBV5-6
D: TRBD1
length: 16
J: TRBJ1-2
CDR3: CASSQPQGDRSYGYTF

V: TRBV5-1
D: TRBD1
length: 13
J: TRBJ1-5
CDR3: CASSEIQGQPQHF

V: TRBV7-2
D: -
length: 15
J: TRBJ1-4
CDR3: CASSLDAGNNEKLFF

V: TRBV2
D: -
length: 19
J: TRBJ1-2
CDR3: CASSESSIVASSRVGGYTF

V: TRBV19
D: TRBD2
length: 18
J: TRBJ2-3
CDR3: CASSIDRGRQGVTDTQYF

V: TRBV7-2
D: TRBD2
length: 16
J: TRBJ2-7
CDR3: CASSFPLAGGLNEQYF

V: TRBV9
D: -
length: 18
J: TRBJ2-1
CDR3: CASSVGSTLGLSYNEQFF

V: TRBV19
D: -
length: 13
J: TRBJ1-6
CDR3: CASSPLLVSPLHF

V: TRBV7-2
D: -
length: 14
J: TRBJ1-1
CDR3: CASSLARGKGEAFF

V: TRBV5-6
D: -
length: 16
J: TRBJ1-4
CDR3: CASSPTEGVTNEKLFF

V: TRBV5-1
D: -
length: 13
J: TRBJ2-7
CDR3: CASSGGAEDRQYF

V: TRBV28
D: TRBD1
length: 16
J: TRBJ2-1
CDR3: CASSLFGTGGRDEQFF

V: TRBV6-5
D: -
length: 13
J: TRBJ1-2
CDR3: CASSGGWNYGYTF

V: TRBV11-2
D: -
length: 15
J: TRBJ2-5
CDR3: CASSWGRIRSETQYF

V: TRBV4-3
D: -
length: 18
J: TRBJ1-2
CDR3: CASSQKRVYGTYTAGYTF

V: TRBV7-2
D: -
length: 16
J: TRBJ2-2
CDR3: CASSLELSRVTGELFF

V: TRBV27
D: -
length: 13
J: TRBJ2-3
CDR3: CASSFTGSDTQYF

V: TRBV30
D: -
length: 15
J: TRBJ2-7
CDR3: CAWKTGPTRGYEQYF

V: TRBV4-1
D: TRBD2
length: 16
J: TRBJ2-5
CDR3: CASSQEGLAHQETQYF

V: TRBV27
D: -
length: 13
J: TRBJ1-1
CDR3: CASNSGLNTEAFF

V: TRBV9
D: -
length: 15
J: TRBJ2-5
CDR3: CASSVGGRTEETQYF

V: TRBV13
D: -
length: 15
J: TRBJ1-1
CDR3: CASSSQLTSTAEAFF

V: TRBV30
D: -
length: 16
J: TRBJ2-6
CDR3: CAWTPGTTSGANVLTF

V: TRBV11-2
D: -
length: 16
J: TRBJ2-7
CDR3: CASSYNTGIPSYEQYF

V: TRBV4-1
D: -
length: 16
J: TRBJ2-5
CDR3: CASSQQGTSMDGTQYF

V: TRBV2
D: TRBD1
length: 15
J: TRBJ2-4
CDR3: CASSGQGVSTDIQYF

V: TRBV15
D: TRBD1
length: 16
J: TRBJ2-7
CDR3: CATSSPSGTGMGEQYF

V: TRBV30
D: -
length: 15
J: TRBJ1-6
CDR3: CAWSVLARGDSPLHF

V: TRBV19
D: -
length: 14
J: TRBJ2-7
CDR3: CASSILGQTYEQYF

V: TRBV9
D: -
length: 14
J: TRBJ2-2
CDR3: CASSQVTNTGELFF

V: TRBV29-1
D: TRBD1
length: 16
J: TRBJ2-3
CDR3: CSVDSGTGGGRDTQYF

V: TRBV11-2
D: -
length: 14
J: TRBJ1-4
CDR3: CASTLTGGGEKLFF

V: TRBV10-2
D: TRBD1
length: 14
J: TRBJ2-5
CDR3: CASWDRGIRETQYF

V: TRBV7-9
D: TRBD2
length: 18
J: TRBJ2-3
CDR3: CASSFSMGLAGATDTQYF

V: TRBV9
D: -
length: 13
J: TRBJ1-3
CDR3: CASSETSGHTIYF

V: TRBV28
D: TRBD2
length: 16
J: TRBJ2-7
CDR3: CASSLFLAGGYDEQYF

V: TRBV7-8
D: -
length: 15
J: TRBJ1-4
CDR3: CASSTQGLANEKLFF

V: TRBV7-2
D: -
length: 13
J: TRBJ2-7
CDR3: CASSPGAIHEQYF

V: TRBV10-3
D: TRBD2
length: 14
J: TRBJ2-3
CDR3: CAIMGLEGTDTQYF

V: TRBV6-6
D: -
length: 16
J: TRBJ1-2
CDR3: CASSYIPVEGVSGYTF

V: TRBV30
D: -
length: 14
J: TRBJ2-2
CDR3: CAWSVILNTGELFF

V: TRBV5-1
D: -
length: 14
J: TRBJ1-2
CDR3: CASRPGTADYGYTF

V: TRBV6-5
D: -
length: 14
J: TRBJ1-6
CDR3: CASRTDGGHSPLHF

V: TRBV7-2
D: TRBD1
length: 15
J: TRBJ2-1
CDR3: CASSARRAGGNEQFF

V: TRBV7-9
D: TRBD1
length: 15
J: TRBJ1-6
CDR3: CASSLATGDVSPLHF